This T cell receptor (beta chain) emerged from a study of blood T cell repertoires in COVID-19. For the study at large: From T cells, B-cell-depleted T cells, or PBMCs came the material, which was cDNA or gDNA.

Donors were grouped by their self-reported clinical history. What the recovered Cohort 3 donors had was two negative PCRs, clearance, or symptom resolution. Sequencing used immunoSEQ multiplex PCR; TCRdb keeps in-frame clones, though not all of them. The sample holds some 340,000 clones; 70% to 90% are singletons and the top ten take about 5%. V dropped 2 bases and J dropped 4; count of bases not matched to a gene: 22. The CDR3 covers 21 residues. Germline V gives CDR1 MGHRA, CDR2 YSYEKL. The receptor's source is a woman aged 30 to 39 who had recovered from COVID-19. The sequenced material came from PBMCs or T cells enriched from blood (not recorded which). The chain carries TRBV4-1 and TRBJ2-5, with TRBD2 matching 10 bases. This chain's CDR3 is CASSQPPFVGSGGPGRETQYF. The CDR3 DNA reads as TGCGCCAGCAGCCAACCCCCTTTTGTCGGTAGCGGGGGGCCGGGGAGAGAGACCCAGTACTTC.